The T cell receptor beta chain under discussion was sequenced for a study of cytomegalovirus exposure and HLA in healthy donors. Study-level background: Of the donors genotyped, approximately 400 in all, 75% to 85% fell in the Caucasian-associated ancestry cluster.

It was with 60 Vbeta and 13 Jbeta primers that the PCR ran. Assay: immunoSEQ multiplex PCR; the TCRdb copy retains only in-frame clones and omits some. The table lists 180,000 or so clones, about 80% of them singletons. Note on this clone: The target antigen is unknown.

Study-wide results and limits: Relative to the roughly 700-donor mean, N-insertions were reportedly fewer in an Asian-associated ancestry cluster in a later analysis.

Sequencing was done on a sample of PBMCs. This receptor was taken from a woman aged 25 to 39 in good health and CMV-seropositive.

In DNA, the CDR3 is TGCGCCAGCAGCCACGGCCCGGACGGGGAAAAGTATTTT. This gives the protein CASSHGPDGEKYF. The chain employs TRBV4-3 and TRBJ2-3; weak D call: TRBD2 (5 bases). The CDR3 totals 13 residues. The V end lost 3 bases, the J end lost 13 bases, and 17 bases lay between the germline ends. The germline gives CDR1 LGHNA, CDR2 YSLEER.